Given below is one TCR beta chain in context. Its antigen is unidentified. From the roughly 120-subject validation cohort, which was separate from the approximately 700-subject first cohort, the donors were drawn. Profiling relied on immunoSEQ multiplex PCR, and the TCRdb table lists in-frame clones only, not all of them. The sample has 100,000 to 130,000 clones, approximately 85% seen once. This record comes from a study of cytomegalovirus exposure and HLA in healthy donors. Study-wide results and caveats: Altogether, 160 or so TCR beta chains were recorded as cytomegalovirus-associated. Most observed TCR sequences were rare, whereas some public TCRs were detected in many donors.

This TCR derives from a woman under 30 in good health and CMV-seronegative. Input material: PBMCs.

The CDR3 sequence is CASSLNQGGPGANVLTF. The CDR3 DNA reads TGTGCCAGCAGCCTAAACCAGGGTGGTCCTGGGGCCAACGTCCTGACTTTC. This chain uses TRBV9 with TRBJ2-6; weak D call: TRBD1 (5 bases). The germline V and J ends were trimmed by 4 bases and 2 bases, with 16 bases remaining between them. Germline CDR1 and CDR2: SGDLS and YYNGEE. The CDR3 loop spans 17 amino acids.